This T cell receptor (beta chain) was recorded in a study of blood T cell repertoires in COVID-19. Profiling relied on immunoSEQ multiplex PCR, and the TCRdb table lists in-frame clones only, not all of them. The sample carries around 250,000 clones, roughly 88% recorded once. The CDR3 runs to 16 residues. The junction had 8 bases not matched to a gene; V was cut back by 3 bases and J by 6 bases. CDR1 SGHRS and CDR2 YFSETQ come from the germline V gene. The chain has TRBV5-1 and TRBJ2-1; 11 positions agree with TRBD2. The sequenced sample consisted of peripheral blood. The TCR comes from a young man who had recovered from COVID-19. CDR3 loop: CASSSNLAGGINEQFF. The CDR3 DNA reads TGCGCCAGCAGCTCAAACCTAGCGGGGGGTATCAATGAGCAGTTCTTC.